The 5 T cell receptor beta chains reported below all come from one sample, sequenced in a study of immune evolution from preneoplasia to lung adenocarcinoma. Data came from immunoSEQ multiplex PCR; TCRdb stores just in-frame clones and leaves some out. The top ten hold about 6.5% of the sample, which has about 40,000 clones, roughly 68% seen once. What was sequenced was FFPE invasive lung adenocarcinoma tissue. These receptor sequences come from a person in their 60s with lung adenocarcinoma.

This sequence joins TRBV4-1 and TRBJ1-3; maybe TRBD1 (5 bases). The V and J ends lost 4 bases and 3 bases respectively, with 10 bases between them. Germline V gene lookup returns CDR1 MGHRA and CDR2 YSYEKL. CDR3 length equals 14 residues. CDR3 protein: CASSPLGGGNTIYF. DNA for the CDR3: TGCGCCAGCAGCCCCCTGGGGGGTGGAAACACCATATATTTT.

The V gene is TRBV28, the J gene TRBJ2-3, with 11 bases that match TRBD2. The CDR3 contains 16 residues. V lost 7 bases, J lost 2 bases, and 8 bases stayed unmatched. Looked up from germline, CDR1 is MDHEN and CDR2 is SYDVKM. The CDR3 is CASTARGLAATDTQYF. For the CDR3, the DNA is TGTGCCAGCACCGCAAGGGGACTAGCGGCCACAGATACGCAGTATTTT.

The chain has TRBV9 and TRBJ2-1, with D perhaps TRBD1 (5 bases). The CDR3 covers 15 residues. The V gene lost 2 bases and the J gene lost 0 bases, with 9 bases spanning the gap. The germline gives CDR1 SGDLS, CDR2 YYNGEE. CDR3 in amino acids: CASSVGRASYNEQFF. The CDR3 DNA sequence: TGTGCCAGCAGCGTCGGCAGGGCCTCCTACAATGAGCAGTTCTTC.

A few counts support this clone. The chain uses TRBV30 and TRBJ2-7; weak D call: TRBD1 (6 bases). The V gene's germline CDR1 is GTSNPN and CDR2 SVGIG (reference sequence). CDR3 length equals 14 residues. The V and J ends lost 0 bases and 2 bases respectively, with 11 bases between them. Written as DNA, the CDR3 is TGTGCCTGGAGTGTAGGGCAGGGGACCTACGAGCAGTACTTC. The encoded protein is CAWSVGQGTYEQYF.

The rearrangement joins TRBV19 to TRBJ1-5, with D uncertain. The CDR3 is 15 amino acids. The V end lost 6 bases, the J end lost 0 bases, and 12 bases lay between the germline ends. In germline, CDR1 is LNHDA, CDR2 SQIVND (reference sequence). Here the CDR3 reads CASSSTYYSNQPQHF. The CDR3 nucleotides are TGTGCCAGTAGCTCGACATACTATAGCAATCAGCCCCAGCATTTT.